Described below is a single TCR beta chain sequence and its context. From germline, CDR1 is SGHRS and CDR2 YFSETQ. The CDR3 has 21 amino acids. Losses at the gene ends were 3 bases for V and 0 bases for J; bases not matched to a gene: 16. The sample comes from a study of shared clonotypes between healthy human individuals. At the level of the study: Used for every donor were three CD4 naive, three CD4 memory, two CD8 naive and one CD8 memory plate.

Terminally differentiated effector memory CD45RA+ cells were excluded by CCR7 positive selection of CD45RO-negative cells. The assay was carried out at the deep level. The table came from immunoSEQ multiplex PCR; TCRdb's copy has only in-frame clones and leaves some out. This sample has about 1,900,000 clones, with roughly 95% found just once. The sequence came from a man aged 18 to 30 in good health. The sample comprised naive CD8+ T cells sorted from blood. This chain connects TRBV5-1 to TRBJ2-1, with 12 positions matching TRBD2. The CDR3 sequence is CASSWTQLAGGQLSSYNEQFF. The CDR3 coding sequence is TGCGCCAGCAGCTGGACCCAACTAGCGGGAGGACAATTAAGCTCCTACAATGAGCAGTTCTTC. Based on the CDR3 plus reference TRBV5-1 and TRBJ2-1, the full variable domain is KAGVTQTPRYLIKTRGQQVTLSCSPISGHRSVSWYQQTPGQGLQFLFEYFSETQRNKGNFPGRFSGRQFSNSRSEMNVSTLELGDSALYLCASSWTQLAGGQLSSYNEQFFGPGTRLTVL.